The 29 T cell receptor beta chains below were found in one sample sequenced in a study of blood T cell repertoires in COVID-19 (dated by TCRdb to about 2020). Library creation used the immunoSEQ multiplex PCR assay. What TCRdb holds here is the immuneACCESS table cut down to in-frame rearrangements. Part of the clones is not present; checked against another copy, under half of the missing clones reflect an unresolved V gene, and the others are unexplained. For this sample there are about 64,000 clones; around 73% appear just once. Of the sample, 14% is held by the ten largest clones. Sequencing was carried out using peripheral blood. These receptors were taken from a man in his fifties or sixties with COVID-19, enrolled during active disease.

This clone was recorded only once. The gene calls are TRBV3-1 (or the pseudogene TRBV3-2) and TRBJ2-5, with D possibly matching TRBD2 (5 bases). The CDR3 runs 13 residues. CDR1 is LGHDT and CDR2 is YNNKEL in the germline V gene (reference sequence). With 7 bases removed from V and 1 base from J, the gap between germline ends came to 10 bases. The CDR3 is CASNMDFQETQYF. Here the CDR3 DNA reads TGTGCCAGCAATATGGACTTCCAAGAGACCCAGTACTTC.

The chain carries TRBV6-6 and TRBJ2-2; tentative D call: TRBD1 (6 bases). The germline V and J ends were trimmed by 7 bases and 4 bases, with 13 bases remaining between them. CDR3 length equals 14 residues. Germline CDR1 is MNHNY and CDR2 is SVGAGI (reference sequence). The DNA for the CDR3 is TGTGCCAGCACTACGGACAGTATCACCGGGGAGCTGTTTTTT. Its protein product is CASTTDSITGELFF.

This rearrangement joins TRBV28 to TRBJ2-7, with 9 bases lining up with TRBD1. Germline V lookup: CDR1 MDHEN, CDR2 SYDVKM. J was trimmed by 2 bases and V by 4 bases; bases with no gene match: 6. The CDR3 is 15 residues long. The CDR3 region is CASSSPGTGPYEQYF. In DNA form, the CDR3 reads TGTGCCAGCAGTTCACCCGGGACAGGGCCCTACGAGCAGTACTTC. Full variable domain (rest looked up from reference TRBV28 and TRBJ2-7): DVKVTQSSRYLVKRTGEKVFLECVQDMDHENMFWYRQDPGLGLRLIYFSYDVKMKEKGDIPEGYSVSREKKERFSLILESASTNQTSMYLCASSSPGTGPYEQYFGPGTRLTVT.

The chain couples TRBV3-1 (or the pseudogene TRBV3-2) to TRBJ2-5, with 11 positions matching TRBD2. The CDR3 covers 16 residues. Germline V gene lookup returns CDR1 LGHDT and CDR2 YNNKEL (reference sequence). V trimming: 4 bases; J trimming: 9 bases; junction bases outside the gene matches: 13. CDR3 residues: CASSLGVAGGIGAQYF. In nucleotides, the CDR3 is TGTGCCAGCAGCCTCGGGGTAGCGGGGGGGATCGGGGCCCAGTACTTC.

This CDR3 reads CASTGTSGSYNEQFF. DNA for the CDR3: TGTGCCAGCACCGGGACTAGCGGGAGCTACAATGAGCAGTTCTTC. V usage is TRBV6-5 and J usage is TRBJ2-1, with 14 bases fitting TRBD2. V shed 7 bases and J 3 bases; nucleotides not matched to a gene: 2. Looked up from germline, CDR1 is MNHEY and CDR2 is SVGAGI. This CDR3 comprises 15 residues.

This clone showed up just a few times. The chain couples TRBV7-9 to TRBJ2-1, with TRBD2 as a possible D gene (6 bases). The V gene lost 4 bases and the J gene lost 4 bases, with 11 bases spanning the gap. Germline CDR1 SEHNR, CDR2 FQNEAQ (reference sequence). The CDR3 has 14 amino acids. The DNA for the CDR3 is TGTGCCAGCAGCTCCTTAGCGGAATACAATGAGCAGTTCTTC. Translated, it gives CASSSLAEYNEQFF.

The rearrangement links TRBV6-6 to TRBJ2-1; TRBD2 might be the D (6 bases). Germline-derived CDR1 and CDR2 are MNHNY and SVGAGI (reference sequence). With 0 bases removed from V and 2 bases from J, the gap between germline ends came to 8 bases. CDR3 length: 15 residues. The CDR3 spells CASSYSGGTYNEQFF. Written as DNA, the CDR3 is TGTGCCAGCAGTTACTCGGGAGGCACCTACAATGAGCAGTTCTTC.

The chain carries TRBV5-4 and TRBJ1-2, with D unclear. The CDR3 length is 16 residues. Germline CDR1 reads SGHNT; CDR2 reads YYREEE (reference sequence). V was pared by 2 bases and J by 0 bases, with 14 bases between. Written as DNA, the CDR3 is TGTGCCAGCAGCTTAGCCTGGGGAGCTGCTAACTATGGCTACACCTTC. Protein sequence: CASSLAWGAANYGYTF.

This chain uses TRBV6-5 with TRBJ2-3, with a possible D match to TRBD1 (5 bases). Deletions cut 2 bases from V and 0 bases from J, with 9 bases between. Germline lookup yields CDR1 MNHEY and CDR2 SVGAGI. There are 15 residues in the CDR3. CDR3 sequence (DNA): TGTGCCAGCAGTTACCTGGACACCAGCACAGATACGCAGTATTTT. It yields the protein CASSYLDTSTDTQYF.

The gene calls are TRBV30 and TRBJ2-7, with D perhaps matching TRBD2 (6 bases). V was cut by 5 bases and J by 0 bases, with 11 bases left in between. Germline V CDR1 and CDR2: GTSNPN, SVGIG (reference sequence). This CDR3 has 13 amino acids. The CDR3 spells CAWSWGDSYEQYF. Written as DNA, the CDR3 is TGTGCCTGGTCCTGGGGGGACTCCTACGAGCAGTACTTC.

The V gene is TRBV7-2, the J gene TRBJ2-5; no clear D gene. The germline V gene encodes CDR1 SGHTA and CDR2 FQGNSA. Trimming stripped 5 bases from V and 0 bases from J, with 10 bases between. The CDR3 runs to 14 residues. The chain's CDR3 is CASSRPRHQETQYF. CDR3 DNA sequence: TGTGCCAGCAGCCGTCCTAGACACCAAGAGACCCAGTACTTC.

This sequence joins TRBV5-4 and TRBJ2-2; tentative D call: TRBD1 (6 bases). Trimming cost V 0 bases and J 8 bases, with 11 bases left between them. The length of the CDR3 is 14 residues. Germline loops: CDR1 SGHNT, CDR2 YYREEE (reference sequence). This CDR3 is CASSLDRVGGELFF. CDR3 coding DNA: TGTGCCAGCAGCTTGGACAGGGTCGGAGGGGAGCTGTTTTTT.

The chain carries TRBV28 and TRBJ1-5; no firm D call. The V gene lost 5 bases and the J gene lost 2 bases, with 10 bases spanning the gap. Germline assignment: CDR1 MDHEN and CDR2 SYDVKM. The CDR3 is made up of 14 amino acids. The CDR3 protein is CASSRTTGNQPQHF. Here the CDR3 DNA reads TGTGCCAGCAGTCGGACTACGGGCAATCAGCCCCAGCATTTT.

The rearrangement uses TRBV5-1 and TRBJ1-1; possibly TRBD1 for D (5 bases). The CDR3 consists of 14 residues. The germline gives CDR1 SGHRS, CDR2 YFSETQ. The ends were cut back, 0 bases at V and 8 bases at J, with 14 bases in the middle. The CDR3 loop reads CASSLDRPLKEAFF. The DNA for the CDR3 is TGCGCCAGCAGCTTGGACAGGCCACTGAAGGAAGCTTTCTTT.

The chain employs TRBV6-5 and TRBJ1-3; TRBD1 agrees at 7 bases. The CDR3 covers 13 residues. The V gene's germline CDR1 is MNHEY and CDR2 SVGAGI. Unmatched junction bases numbered 3, after V lost 6 bases and J lost 4 bases. The CDR3 here is CASRGQLGNTIYF. The CDR3 DNA sequence: TGTGCCAGCAGGGGACAGCTCGGAAACACCATATATTTT.

The chain joins TRBV3-1 (or the pseudogene TRBV3-2) to TRBJ2-7, with no clear D. CDR1 and CDR2 from the germline V gene are LGHDT and YNNKEL (reference sequence). This CDR3 is built from 12 residues. V dropped 2 bases and J dropped 3 bases, with 5 bases sitting between them. This chain's CDR3 is CASSQTGYEQYF. CDR3 bases: TGTGCCAGCAGCCAAACCGGCTACGAGCAGTACTTC.

The chain carries TRBV6-5 and TRBJ1-1; the D is unclear. V lost 3 bases and J 3 bases, leaving 8 bases between the germline ends. The CDR3 covers 13 residues. Germline-derived CDR1 and CDR2 are MNHEY and SVGAGI. The CDR3 here is CASSYEKYTEAFF. DNA for the CDR3: TGTGCCAGCAGTTATGAGAAGTACACTGAAGCTTTCTTT.

This clone was counted a single time. This chain connects TRBV28 to TRBJ2-1; no clear D. Germline CDR1 reads MDHEN; CDR2 reads SYDVKM. The CDR3 loop spans 12 amino acids. V lost 5 bases to trimming and J lost 4 bases, with 6 bases between them. The CDR3 bases are TGTGCCAGCAGTGCGGTGTACAATGAGCAGTTCTTC. Translated: CASSAVYNEQFF.

The chain joins TRBV2 to TRBJ1-5; 7 bases align to TRBD1. The ends lost 3 bases at V and 6 bases at J; junction bases unmatched: 5. In germline, CDR1 is SNHLY, CDR2 FYNNEI. This CDR3 spans 14 amino acids. The CDR3 is CASSETGMSQPQHF. In DNA form, the CDR3 reads TGTGCCAGCAGTGAGACAGGGATGAGTCAGCCCCAGCATTTT.

This clone appeared once. The chain combines TRBV5-4 with TRBJ2-1; 7 bases fit TRBD2. The CDR3 spans 16 residues. Trimming cost V 0 bases and J 3 bases; bases outside gene matches: 6. The germline V gene encodes CDR1 SGHNT and CDR2 YYREEE (reference sequence). CDR3: CASSLDSSGLYNEQFF. CDR3 DNA sequence: TGTGCCAGCAGCTTGGATTCTAGCGGACTCTACAATGAGCAGTTCTTC.

The chain recombines TRBV30 with TRBJ2-7; no definite D call. The CDR3 has 13 residues. CDR1 is GTSNPN, CDR2 SVGIG, per germline (reference sequence). V lost 5 bases, J lost 6 bases, and 17 bases lay in between. In DNA form, the CDR3 reads TGTGCCTGGGGTAAGGAGTACGGTGGCGAGCAGTACTTC. It encodes CAWGKEYGGEQYF.

The V and J genes are TRBV5-1 and TRBJ2-4; D gene uncertain. V lost 3 bases to trimming and J lost 0 bases, with 10 bases between them. The CDR3 consists of 15 residues. Germline V CDR1 and CDR2: SGHRS, YFSETQ. The CDR3 region is CASSSSSVAKNIQYF. The DNA for the CDR3 is TGCGCCAGCAGCTCGAGTAGTGTAGCCAAAAACATTCAGTACTTC. Using reference TRBV5-1 and TRBJ2-4 for the parts outside the CDR3, the full variable domain is KAGVTQTPRYLIKTRGQQVTLSCSPISGHRSVSWYQQTPGQGLQFLFEYFSETQRNKGNFPGRFSGRQFSNSRSEMNVSTLELGDSALYLCASSSSSVAKNIQYFGAGTRLSVL.

The chain has TRBV14 and TRBJ2-7; D uncertain. Germline V gene lookup returns CDR1 SGHDN and CDR2 FVKESK. V was clipped by 0 bases and J by 3 bases, with 12 bases between them. This CDR3 has 15 amino acids. CDR3 bases: TGTGCCAGCAGCCAAGATAGAGCCAGGTTCTACGAGCAGTACTTC. It specifies CASSQDRARFYEQYF.

The chain has TRBV9 and TRBJ2-7, with 14 bases identical to TRBD2. Germline loops: CDR1 SGDLS, CDR2 YYNGEE. The V and J ends lost 4 bases and 4 bases, in that order; junction bases with no gene match: 4. The CDR3 is made up of 15 amino acids. The CDR3 DNA follows: TGTGCCAGCAGCCCAGGGACTAGCGGGAGTTACGAGCAGTACTTC. This encodes CASSPGTSGSYEQYF. Filled out from reference TRBV9 and TRBJ2-7, the complete variable domain reads DSGVTQTPKHLITATGQRVTLRCSPRSGDLSVYWYQQSLDQGLQFLIQYYNGEERAKGNILERFSAQQFPDLHSELNLSSLELGDSALYFCASSPGTSGSYEQYFGPGTRLTVT.

The V call is TRBV7-2, the J call TRBJ2-5; a possible D gene is TRBD2 (6 bases). The CDR3 runs to 14 residues. Trimming stripped 3 bases from V and 7 bases from J, with 15 bases between. Germline CDR1 and CDR2: SGHTA and FQGNSA. The CDR3 DNA follows: TGTGCCAGCAGCTTCTGGGACTCAGTAGGGACCCAGTACTTC. Amino acid sequence: CASSFWDSVGTQYF.

This sequence joins TRBV10-2 and TRBJ2-2, with TRBD2 matching 7 bases. Germline trimming cut 9 bases from V and 1 base from J; bases unmatched to any gene: 5. Germline-derived CDR1 and CDR2 are WSHSY and SAAADI. This CDR3 spans 14 amino acids. The CDR3 sequence: CASRGGVNTGELFF. The CDR3 nucleotides are TGCGCCAGTCGTGGGGGGGTGAACACCGGGGAGCTGTTTTTT.

The chain is built from TRBV5-5 and TRBJ2-2; D not certain. This CDR3 is built from 15 residues. Germline V lookup: CDR1 SGHKS, CDR2 YYEKEE (reference sequence). The V end was cut by 0 bases, the J end by 0 bases, with 6 bases between. For the CDR3, the DNA is TGTGCCAGCAGCTTGGACACATCGAACACCGGGGAGCTGTTTTTT. Translating gives CASSLDTSNTGELFF. Drawing the rest from reference TRBV5-5 and TRBJ2-2, the complete variable domain is DAGVTQSPTHLIKTRGQQVTLRCSPISGHKSVSWYQQVLGQGPQFIFQYYEKEERGRGNFPDRFSARQFPNYSSELNVNALLLGDSALYLCASSLDTSNTGELFFGEGSRLTVL.

The rearrangement links TRBV7-9 to TRBJ2-7; tentatively, D is TRBD1 (5 bases). The ends were cut back, 5 bases at V and 4 bases at J, with 18 bases in the middle. CDR3 size: 15 residues. Germline CDR1 reads SEHNR; CDR2 reads FQNEAQ (reference sequence). The CDR3 DNA reads as TGTGCCAGCAGCCCCGCCGGACACCTTGAGTACGAGCAGTACTTC. As protein: CASSPAGHLEYEQYF. Full variable domain (remainder filled in from reference TRBV7-9 and TRBJ2-7): DTGVSQNPRHKITKRGQNVTFRCDPISEHNRLYWYRQTLGQGPEFLTYFQNEAQLEKSRLLSDRFSAERPKGSFSTLEIQRTEQGDSAMYLCASSPAGHLEYEQYFGPGTRLTVT.

The V call is TRBV28, the J call TRBJ1-6; D may be TRBD1 (6 bases). V was clipped by 6 bases and J by 14 bases, with 23 bases between them. Germline CDR1 and CDR2: MDHEN and SYDVKM. The CDR3 covers 15 residues. The CDR3 here is CASSPRTDYFVTLHF. In DNA form, the CDR3 reads TGTGCCAGCAGCCCCCGGACAGACTATTTCGTCACCCTCCACTTT. The full variable domain, in which reference TRBV28 and TRBJ1-6 provide the parts outside the CDR3, is DVKVTQSSRYLVKRTGEKVFLECVQDMDHENMFWYRQDPGLGLRLIYFSYDVKMKEKGDIPEGYSVSREKKERFSLILESASTNQTSMYLCASSPRTDYFVTLHFGNGTRLTVT.